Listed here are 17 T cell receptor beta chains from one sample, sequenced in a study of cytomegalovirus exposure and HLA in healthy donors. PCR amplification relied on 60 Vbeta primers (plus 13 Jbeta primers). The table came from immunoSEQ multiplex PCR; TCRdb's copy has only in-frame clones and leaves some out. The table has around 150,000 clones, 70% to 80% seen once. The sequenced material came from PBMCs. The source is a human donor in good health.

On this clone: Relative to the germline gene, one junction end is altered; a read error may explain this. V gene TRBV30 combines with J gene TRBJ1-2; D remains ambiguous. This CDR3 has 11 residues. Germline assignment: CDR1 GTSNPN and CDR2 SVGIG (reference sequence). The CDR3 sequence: CAWNRVTGYPF. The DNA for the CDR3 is TGTGCCTGGAATCGGGTTACTGGCTACCCCTTC. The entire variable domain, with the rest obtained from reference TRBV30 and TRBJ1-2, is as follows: SQTIHQWPATLVQPVGSPLSLECTVEGTSNPNLYWYRQAAGRGLQLLFYSVGIGQISSEVPQNLSASRPQDRQFILSSKKLLLSDSGFYLCAWNRVTGYPFGSGTRLTVV.

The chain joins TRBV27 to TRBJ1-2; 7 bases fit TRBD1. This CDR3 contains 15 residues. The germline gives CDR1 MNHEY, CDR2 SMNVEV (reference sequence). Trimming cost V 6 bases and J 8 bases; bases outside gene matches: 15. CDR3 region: CASRDLSTGFQGYTF. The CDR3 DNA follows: TGTGCCAGCAGGGACTTATCGACAGGGTTTCAGGGCTACACCTTC.

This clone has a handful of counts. CDR3 loop: CASSTMGGETEAFF. CDR3 coding DNA: TGTGCCAGCAGCACCATGGGTGGAGAGACTGAAGCTTTCTTT. The genes are TRBV13 and TRBJ1-1, with no clear D. V gave up 5 bases and J gave up 5 bases, with 15 bases separating them. Germline V gives CDR1 PRHDT, CDR2 FYEKMQ (reference sequence). The length of the CDR3 is 14 residues.

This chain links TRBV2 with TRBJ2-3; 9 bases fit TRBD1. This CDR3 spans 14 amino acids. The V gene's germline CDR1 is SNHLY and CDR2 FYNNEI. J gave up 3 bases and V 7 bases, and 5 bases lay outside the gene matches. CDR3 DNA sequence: TGTGCCAGCACGGACAGGGGTATGACAGATACGCAGTATTTT. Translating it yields CASTDRGMTDTQYF.

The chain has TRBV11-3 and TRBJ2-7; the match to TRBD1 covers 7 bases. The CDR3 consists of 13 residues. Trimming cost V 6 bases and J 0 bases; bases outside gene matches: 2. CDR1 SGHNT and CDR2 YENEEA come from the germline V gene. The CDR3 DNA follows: TGTGCCAGCAGTCCAGGGGGCTCCTACGAGCAGTACTTC. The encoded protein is CASSPGGSYEQYF.

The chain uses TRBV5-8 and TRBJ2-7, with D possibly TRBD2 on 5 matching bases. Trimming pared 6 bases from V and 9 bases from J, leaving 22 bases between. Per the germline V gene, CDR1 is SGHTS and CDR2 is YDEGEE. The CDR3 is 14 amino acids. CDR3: CASKDKWTDNRQYF. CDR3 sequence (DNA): TGTGCCAGCAAAGACAAGTGGACTGACAATAGGCAGTACTTC.

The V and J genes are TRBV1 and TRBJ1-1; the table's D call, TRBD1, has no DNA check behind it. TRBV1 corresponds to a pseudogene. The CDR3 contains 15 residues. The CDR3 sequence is CTSSRERDRGQEAFF. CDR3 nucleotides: TGCACCAGCAGCAGAGAGAGGGACAGGGGGCAAGAAGCTTTCTTT.

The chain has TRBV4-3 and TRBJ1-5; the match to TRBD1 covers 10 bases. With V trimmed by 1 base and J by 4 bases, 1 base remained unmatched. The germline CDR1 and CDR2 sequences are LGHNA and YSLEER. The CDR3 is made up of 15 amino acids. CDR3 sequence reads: CASSQGTGGNQPQHF. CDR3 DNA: TGCGCCAGCAGCCAAGGGACAGGGGGAAATCAGCCCCAGCATTTT.

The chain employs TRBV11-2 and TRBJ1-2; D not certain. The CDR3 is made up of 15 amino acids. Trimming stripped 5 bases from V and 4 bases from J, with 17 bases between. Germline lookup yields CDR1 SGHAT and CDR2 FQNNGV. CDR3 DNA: TGTGCCAGCAGCCTGCAAGCAATGCTTAGCTATGGCTACACCTTC. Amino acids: CASSLQAMLSYGYTF.

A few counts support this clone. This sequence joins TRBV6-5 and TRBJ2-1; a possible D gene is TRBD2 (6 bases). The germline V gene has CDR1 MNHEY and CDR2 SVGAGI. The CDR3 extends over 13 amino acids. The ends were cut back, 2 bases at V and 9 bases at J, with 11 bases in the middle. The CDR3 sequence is CASSYASASEQFF. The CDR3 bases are TGTGCCAGCAGTTACGCTAGCGCTAGTGAGCAGTTCTTC.

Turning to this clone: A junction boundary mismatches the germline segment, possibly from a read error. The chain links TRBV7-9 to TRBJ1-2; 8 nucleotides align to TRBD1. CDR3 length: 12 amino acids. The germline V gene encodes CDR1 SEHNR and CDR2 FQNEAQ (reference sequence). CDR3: CSSSPRDRFRTF. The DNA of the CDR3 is TGTTCCAGCAGCCCCCGGGACAGGTTTAGGACCTTC.

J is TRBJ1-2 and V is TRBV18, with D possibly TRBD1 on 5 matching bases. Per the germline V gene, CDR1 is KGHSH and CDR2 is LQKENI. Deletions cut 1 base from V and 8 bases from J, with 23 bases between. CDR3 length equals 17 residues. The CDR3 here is CASSPLFGREVKLGYTF. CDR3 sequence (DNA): TGTGCCAGCTCACCACTGTTCGGCAGGGAAGTAAAGTTGGGCTACACCTTC.

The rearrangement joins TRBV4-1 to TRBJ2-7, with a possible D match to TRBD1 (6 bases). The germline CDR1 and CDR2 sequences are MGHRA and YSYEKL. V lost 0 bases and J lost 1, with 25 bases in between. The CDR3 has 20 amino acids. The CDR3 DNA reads TGCGCCAGCAGCCAAGACGCCGGGACCCTGACAGGTTCCATTTCCTACGAGCAGTACTTC. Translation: CASSQDAGTLTGSISYEQYF.

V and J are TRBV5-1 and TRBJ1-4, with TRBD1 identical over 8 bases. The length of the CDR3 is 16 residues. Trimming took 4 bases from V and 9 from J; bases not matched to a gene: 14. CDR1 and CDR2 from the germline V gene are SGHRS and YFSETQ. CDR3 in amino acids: CASSPRTGTGGQKLFF. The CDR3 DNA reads TGCGCCAGCAGCCCCCGGACCGGGACAGGAGGGCAAAAACTGTTTTTT.

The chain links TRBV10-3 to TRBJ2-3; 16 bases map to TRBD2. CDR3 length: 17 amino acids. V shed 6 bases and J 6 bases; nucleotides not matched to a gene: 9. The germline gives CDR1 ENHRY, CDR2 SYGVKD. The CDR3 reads CAIRSGLAGGPGDTQYF. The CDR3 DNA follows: TGTGCCATCAGATCGGGACTAGCGGGAGGGCCCGGGGATACGCAGTATTTT.

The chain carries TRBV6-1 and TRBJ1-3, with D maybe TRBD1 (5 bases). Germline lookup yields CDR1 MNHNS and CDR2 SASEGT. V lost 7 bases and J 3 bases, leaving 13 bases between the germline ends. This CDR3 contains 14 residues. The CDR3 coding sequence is TGTGCCAGCACCCTCGGGGGGATTGGAAACACCATATATTTT. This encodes CASTLGGIGNTIYF.

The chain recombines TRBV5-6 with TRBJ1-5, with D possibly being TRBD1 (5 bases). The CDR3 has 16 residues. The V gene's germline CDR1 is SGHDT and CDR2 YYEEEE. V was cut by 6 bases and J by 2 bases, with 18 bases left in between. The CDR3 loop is CASKLAGYGGNQPQHF. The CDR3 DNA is TGTGCCAGCAAACTTGCAGGGTATGGGGGCAATCAGCCCCAGCATTTT.